This record looks at one T cell receptor (beta chain) sequence and its context. Its antigen is not identified. V lost 2 bases to trimming and J lost 7 bases, with 15 bases between them. The CDR3 loop spans 14 amino acids. Germline V gives CDR1 ENHRY, CDR2 SYGVKD. This sample was included in a study of response to subunit inactivated influenza vaccine. General study results and limits: The authors suggested that few new T cells are recruited per seasonal influenza vaccination.

TCRdb ran MiXCR on the RT-PCR reads and lists one entry per CDR3 protein. Of about 830,000 distinct CDR3 sequences in the sample, 18% were seen once. The receptor comes from a man aged 50-59 years who received an inactivated influenza vaccine. The chain joins TRBV10-3 to TRBJ2-7; D perhaps matches TRBD2 (6 bases). Sequenced material: PBMCs from blood, taken 5 days after vaccination. CDR3 loop: CAISEREPFSEQYF. The CDR3 bases are TGTGCCATCAGTGAGCGGGAGCCCTTCTCTGAGCAGTACTTC.